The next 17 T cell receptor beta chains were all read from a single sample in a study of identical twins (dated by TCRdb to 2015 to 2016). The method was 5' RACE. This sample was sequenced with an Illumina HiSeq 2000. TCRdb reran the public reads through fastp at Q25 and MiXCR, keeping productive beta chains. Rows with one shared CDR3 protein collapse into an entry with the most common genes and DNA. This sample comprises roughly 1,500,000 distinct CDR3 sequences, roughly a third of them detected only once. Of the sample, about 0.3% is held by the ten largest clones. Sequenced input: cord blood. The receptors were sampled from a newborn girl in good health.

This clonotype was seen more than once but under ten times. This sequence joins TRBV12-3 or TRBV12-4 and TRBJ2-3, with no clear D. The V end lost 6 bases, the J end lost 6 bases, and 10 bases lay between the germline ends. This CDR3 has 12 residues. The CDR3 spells CASRLPMDTQYF. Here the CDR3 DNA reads TGTGCCAGCAGGTTACCCATGGATACGCAGTATTTT.

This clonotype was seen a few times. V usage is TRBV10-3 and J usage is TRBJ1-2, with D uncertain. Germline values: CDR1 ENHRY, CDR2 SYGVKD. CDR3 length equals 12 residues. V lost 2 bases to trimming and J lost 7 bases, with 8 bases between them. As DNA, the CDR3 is TGTGCCATCAGTGAGCAGGCGGGTGGCTACACCTTC. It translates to CAISEQAGGYTF.

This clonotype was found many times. The CDR3 region has the DNA TGCAGCGCCGGGGAGGGGAGAAGCTACAATGAGCAGTTCTTC. As protein: CSAGEGRSYNEQFF. This rearrangement joins TRBV29-1 to TRBJ2-1; 7 positions agree with TRBD2. The CDR3 runs to 14 residues. The germline gives CDR1 SQVTM, CDR2 ANQGSEA. With 7 bases clipped from V and 3 bases from J, the junction kept 9 bases outside the gene matches.

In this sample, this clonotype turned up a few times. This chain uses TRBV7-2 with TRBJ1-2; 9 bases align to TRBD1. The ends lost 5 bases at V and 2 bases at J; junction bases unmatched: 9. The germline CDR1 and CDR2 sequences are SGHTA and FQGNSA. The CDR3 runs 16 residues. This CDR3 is CASSRIRGTGNYGYTF. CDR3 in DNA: TGTGCCAGCAGCCGAATCCGTGGGACAGGGAACTATGGCTACACCTTC.

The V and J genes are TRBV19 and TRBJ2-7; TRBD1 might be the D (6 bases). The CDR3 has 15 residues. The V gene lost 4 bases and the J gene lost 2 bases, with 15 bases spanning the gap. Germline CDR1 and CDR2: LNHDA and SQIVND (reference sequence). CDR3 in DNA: TGTGCCAGTAGTAAGCAGGACAGACCCACCTACGAGCAGTACTTC. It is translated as CASSKQDRPTYEQYF.

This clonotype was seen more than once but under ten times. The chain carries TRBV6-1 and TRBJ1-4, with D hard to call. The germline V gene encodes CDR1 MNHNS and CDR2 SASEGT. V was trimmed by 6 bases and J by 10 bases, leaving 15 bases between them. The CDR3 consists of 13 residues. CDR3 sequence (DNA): TGTGCCAGCAGGGCCGGTTGGGGTCTAAAACTGTTTTTT. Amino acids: CASRAGWGLKLFF.

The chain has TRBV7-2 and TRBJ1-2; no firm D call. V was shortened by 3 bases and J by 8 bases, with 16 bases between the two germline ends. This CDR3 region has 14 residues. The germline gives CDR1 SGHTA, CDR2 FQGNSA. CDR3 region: CASSFPKELSGYTF. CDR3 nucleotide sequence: TGTGCCAGCAGCTTTCCGAAGGAACTTAGCGGCTACACCTTC.

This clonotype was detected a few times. The CDR3: CASSLVSGPHGYTF. CDR3 nucleotides: TGTGCCAGCAGCTTAGTCTCAGGGCCCCATGGCTACACCTTC. This rearrangement joins TRBV7-2 to TRBJ1-2; possibly TRBD1 for D (5 bases). Trimming pared 1 base from V and 6 bases from J, leaving 12 bases between. Germline lookup yields CDR1 SGHTA and CDR2 FQGNSA. CDR3 length: 14 residues.

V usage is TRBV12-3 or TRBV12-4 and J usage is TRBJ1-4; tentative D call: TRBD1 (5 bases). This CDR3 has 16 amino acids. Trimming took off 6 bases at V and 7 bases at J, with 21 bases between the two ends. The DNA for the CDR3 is TGTGCCAGCAGCCCTCTTCCGGGACGGTCGACTGAAAAACTGTTTTTT. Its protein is CASSPLPGRSTEKLFF.

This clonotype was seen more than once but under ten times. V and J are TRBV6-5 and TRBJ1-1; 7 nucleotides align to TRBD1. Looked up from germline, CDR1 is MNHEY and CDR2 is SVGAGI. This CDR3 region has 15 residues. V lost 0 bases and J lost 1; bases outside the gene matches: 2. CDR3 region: CASSYSRTGNTEAFF. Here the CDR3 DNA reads TGTGCCAGCAGTTACTCGAGGACAGGGAACACTGAAGCTTTCTTT.

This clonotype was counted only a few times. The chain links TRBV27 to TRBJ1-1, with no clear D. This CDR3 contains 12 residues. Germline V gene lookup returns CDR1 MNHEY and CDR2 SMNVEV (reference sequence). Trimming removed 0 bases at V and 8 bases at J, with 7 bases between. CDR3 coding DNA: TGTGCCAGCAGTTTATCCGGACGGGAAGCTTTCTTT. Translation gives CASSLSGREAFF.

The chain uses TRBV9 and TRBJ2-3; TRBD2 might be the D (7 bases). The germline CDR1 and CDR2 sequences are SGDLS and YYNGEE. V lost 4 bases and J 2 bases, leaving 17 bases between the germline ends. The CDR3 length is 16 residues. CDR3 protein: CASSPRGGGVTDTQYF. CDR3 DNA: TGTGCCAGCAGCCCAAGAGGGGGGGGGGTCACAGATACGCAGTATTTT. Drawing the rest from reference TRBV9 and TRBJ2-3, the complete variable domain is DSGVTQTPKHLITATGQRVTLRCSPRSGDLSVYWYQQSLDQGLQFLIQYYNGEERAKGNILERFSAQQFPDLHSELNLSSLELGDSALYFCASSPRGGGVTDTQYFGPGTRLTVL.

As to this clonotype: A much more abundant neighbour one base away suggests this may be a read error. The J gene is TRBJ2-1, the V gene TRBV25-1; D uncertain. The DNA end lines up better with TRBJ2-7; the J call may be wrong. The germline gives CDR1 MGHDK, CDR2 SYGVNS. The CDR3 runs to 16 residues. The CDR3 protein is CASSEYPGISYNEQYF. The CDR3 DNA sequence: TGTGCCAGCAGTGAATATCCAGGAATCTCCTACAATGAGCAGTACTTC.

CDR3 in amino acids: CSVGSRDDNEQFF. The CDR3 nucleotides read TGCAGCGTTGGGTCCAGGGACGACAATGAGCAGTTCTTC. V gene TRBV29-1 combines with J gene TRBJ2-1; D is possibly TRBD1 or TRBD2 (5 bases each). From germline, CDR1 is SQVTM and CDR2 ANQGSEA. The CDR3 consists of 13 residues. Trimming stripped 4 bases from V and 5 bases from J, with 12 bases between.

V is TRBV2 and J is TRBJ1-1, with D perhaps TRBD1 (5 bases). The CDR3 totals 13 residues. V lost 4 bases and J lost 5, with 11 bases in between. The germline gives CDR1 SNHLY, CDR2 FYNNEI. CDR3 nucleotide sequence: TGTGCCAGCAGTGTGGGGACTTTAACTGAAGCTTTCTTT. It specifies CASSVGTLTEAFF.

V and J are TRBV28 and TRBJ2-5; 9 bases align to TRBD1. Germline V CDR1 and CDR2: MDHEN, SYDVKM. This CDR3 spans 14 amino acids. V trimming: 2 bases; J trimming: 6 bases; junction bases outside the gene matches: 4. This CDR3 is CASSLTTGGKTQYF. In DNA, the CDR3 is TGTGCCAGCAGTTTAACGACAGGGGGGAAGACCCAGTACTTC.

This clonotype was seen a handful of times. The CDR3 loop reads CASSEYSLFSTDTQYF. DNA for the CDR3: TGTGCCAGCAGTGAATATAGCCTCTTTAGCACAGATACGCAGTATTTT. The chain has TRBV2 and TRBJ2-3; D not certain. Per germline, CDR1 SNHLY and CDR2 FYNNEI. The CDR3 is 16 residues long. V was clipped by 2 bases and J by 0 bases, with 12 bases between them.